This TCR beta chain was identified during a study of cytomegalovirus exposure and HLA in healthy donors (dated by TCRdb to the late 2010s). In terms of the full investigation: An earlier analysis of around 600 of the donors reported approximately 300 Gb of sequence data and about 100 million unique TCR beta sequences from around 200 million T cells. Roughly 300 gigabases of sequencing data and some 85 million unique TCR sequences were included in an early release covering roughly 600 HLA-typed donors. Of the approximately 400 genotyped donors, approximately 83% fell in the genetic ancestry cluster associated with self-reported Caucasian donors. The study aimed to test whether signatures of past pathogen exposure could be identified by cataloging public T cell receptors. The T cell repertoires of some 700 subjects were profiled by immunosequencing and related to cytomegalovirus serostatus. In addition to the first cohort of roughly 700 subjects, a separate validation cohort of 120 different subjects was used. High-throughput TCR immunosequencing, statistical association of individual TCRs with disease status, and machine learning were combined to predict cytomegalovirus infection status. In a later analysis, previously published TCR beta repertoires from several hundred donors were re-analyzed and high-resolution HLA genotyping was added so that TCR occurrence patterns could be studied. In the later analysis, no new phenotypic data were used to find candidate immune exposures; instead, reliance was placed on TCR beta sequences and their occurrence across donors. In an earlier analysis of around 540 of the donors, high-throughput TCR beta sequencing was used to judge whether each TCR beta V gene segment behaved as functional or pseudogenic. Donor age, sex, ethnicity and CMV serostatus were collected together with the repertoire data. Genome-wide SNP genotypes for about 65% of the roughly 700 donors were used in a later genetic analysis, which treated that subset as a discovery cohort. Every repertoire in the discovery cohort had been generated on one and the same sequencing platform. HLA typing covered class I and class II loci at four-digit resolution. Typing coverage varied by locus: roughly 629-640 donors for A, B, C, DRB1 and DQB1; more than 500 for DQA1; more than 600 for DPA1; fewer than 480 for DPB1. Five DR-DQ haplotypes were treated as single units for association and clustering because of strong linkage in the cohort. Across 300 to 400 genotyped donors of the cohort, an average of approximately 240,000 unique TCR beta nucleotide sequences per donor were sequenced, and 15% to 20% of those sequences were non-productive. Summary of the overall study and its limitations: The authors suggested that the approach could potentially be generalized to other disease states and immunological phenotypes. In both the original and validation cohorts, the classifier was reported to diagnose cytomegalovirus status with high specificity and sensitivity. A few of the identified cytomegalovirus-associated TCR beta chains were confirmed in vitro to be specific for cytomegalovirus antigens. In a later genetic analysis, fewer N-insertions in productive TCRs were reported among donors in an Asian-associated ancestry cluster than the approximately 670-donor mean. The sequencing pipeline was judged likely to have produced a cluster of highly shared sequence variants as a technical artifact. Because some donors lacked HLA typing at each locus, the association tests relied only on the typed subset. Linkage disequilibrium might explain the correlated functional status among segregating V segments, but an unknown experimental factor could not be ruled out. The earlier analysis of approximately 540 of the donors excluded 15 to 20 rarely observed V segments, including chromosome 9 orphons, because counts were too low. In the study, approximately 160 TCR beta chains were listed as associated with cytomegalovirus. In a later genetic analysis, a missense DCLRE1C variant was associated with V-gene and J-gene trimming of TCR beta chains, and the association was replicated in an independent cohort. The only immune exposure information available for the cohort was CMV serostatus. In a later analysis, the rate of TCR association differed among HLA loci, with DRB1 alleles having the most associated TCRs and HLA-C alleles having the fewest. Strong co-occurrence of HLA alleles, especially DR and DQ, made assigning TCR associations to individual alleles difficult. In a later analysis, HLA-associated TCR beta chains showed more clonal expansion and lower generation probabilities than non-associated chains that were equally common. This cohort had only TCR beta chains sequenced, and the lack of alpha or paired-chain data limited which features could be detected. A later analysis associated about 17,000 TCR beta sequences with specific HLA alleles at a false discovery rate of 0.05. A later analysis found that most CMV-associated TCR beta chains appeared HLA-restricted, with HLA associations seemingly driven largely by CMV exposure. While some public TCRs were present in many individuals, most TCR sequences turned up only very rarely across donors. A further reported finding was that TCR beta sequences accurately predicted the HLA-A and HLA-B alleles for most subjects in the first cohort. The presence/absence analyses assumed that sequencing depth was roughly uniform across donors, and that assumption may not be true. In an earlier analysis of 587 of the donors, most TCR beta V segments appeared in productive rearrangements about 90% or about 30% of the time, broadly matching IMGT annotations. In a later analysis, several top co-occurrence clusters were reported to appear linked to parvovirus B19, influenza, CMV and Epstein-Barr virus.

Comments on this clone: The target of this receptor is not known. The record has no base qualities; no much larger clone is one base away.

The cohort comprised hundreds of healthy bone marrow donors. All cohort members were sampled while nominally healthy, although unrecorded immune exposures were likely present. The donor tested CMV seronegative and was one of the 352 seronegative cohort members. A peripheral blood sample was provided by each donor, and peripheral blood mononuclear cells were used for TCR beta sequencing. The Qiagen DNeasy Blood Extraction Kit was used to extract genomic DNA from the blood cell samples. Libraries were prepared through the immunoSEQ multiplex PCR assay. For the multiplex PCR, a mixture combining 60 forward primers for TCR Vbeta segments and 13 reverse primers for TCR Jbeta segments was used. Amplification of the CDR3 region of rearranged TCR beta genes was performed with a multiplex PCR assay on genomic DNA. The Illumina HiSeq System was used to sequence the amplified TCR beta libraries as 87-base-pair reads. As for the original processing: In a later analysis, tens of millions of unique TCR beta chains were counted across the roughly 670 repertoires, and roughly 9.9 million of these chains were shared by at least two donors. To remove PCR and sequencing errors, raw reads were error-corrected and collapsed into unique sequences using a nearest-neighbor algorithm that merged closely related sequences. Alignment of CDR3 sequences to IMGT reference sequences was used to assign V, D and J gene segments. Each retained sequence needed at least a six-nucleotide match to both a V gene segment and a J gene segment. Rearrangements were classified as productive when the CDR3 lacked stop codons and remained in frame with V and J, and all other rearrangements were classified as non-productive. CDR3 was defined by IMGT convention, running from the second conserved V-encoded cysteine to the conserved J-encoded phenylalanine. In an earlier analysis of more than 550 of the donors, sequences lacking an unambiguous match to a single V gene segment were excluded. An earlier analysis of 550 to 650 of the donors classified V segments as functional when productive rearrangements were above 56.7% and as segregating when the standard deviation between donors was above 5%. A statistical classification framework was built to diagnose cytomegalovirus status from the catalog of TCR beta chain sequences. In a later analysis, V and J genes were assigned by comparing TCR nucleotide sequences against IMGT/GENE-DB human TR gene sequences. A later analysis assigned CDR3 sequences and most-parsimonious VDJ recombination scenarios with the TCRdist pipeline. In a later analysis, each TCR beta chain was defined by its CDR3 amino acid sequence together with its V-gene family, and reads without a unique V-gene family were excluded. To address suspected cross-contamination and a sequencing artifact, a later analysis removed approximately 600 highly shared, low-generation-probability nucleotide sequences. In a later analysis, a clonal expansion index was calculated for each public chain from normalized within-repertoire ranks of inferred template counts. In a later analysis, generation probabilities were computed using a VDJ recombination model fitted to out-of-frame rearrangements, and the results were checked against IGoR. Hypergeometric tests were used in a later analysis to score TCR-TCR, TCR-HLA and TCR-CMV co-occurrence, with a repertoire-size bias correction applied to the TCR pairs. False discovery rates were estimated in a later analysis by permuting HLA or CMV assignments 20 times. A later analysis grouped co-occurring TCRs with DBSCAN, adding TCRdist sequence similarity when clustering within HLA-allele-positive subsets. Repertoires with fewer than 30,000 or more than 120,000 public chains, plus five repertoires with anomalous nucleotide sharing, were excluded from co-occurrence clustering. In its TCRdb copy, this immuneACCESS table keeps in-frame sequences only and misses some clones. Where compared with another copy, unresolved V genes explain less than half of these, and the others have no known cause. V, J and clone size are those of that table, while D and trimming were read from the DNA. The sample includes around 100,000 clones, with 65% to 85% observed a single time. Of the sample, under 2.5% is held by the ten largest clones.

This receptor was taken from a man between 18 and 35 years old in good health and CMV-seronegative. The sequenced material came from PBMCs.

The DNA sequence reads TGCAGCGGCCTAGGACTAAACCAAGAGACCCAGTACTTC. It is translated as CSGLGLNQETQYF. The chain links TRBV29-1 with TRBJ2-5, and TRBD2 may be the D gene, going by 6 matching bases. The germline V gene sets CDR1 to SQVTM and CDR2 to ANQGSEA. V drops 7 bases and J drops 0 bases, leaving 12 bases in between. The CDR3 measures 13 amino acids from cysteine to phenylalanine. The sequence is cut down to CDR3 DNA, 39 bases in frame from base 1. With the portions outside the CDR3 filled from the reference TRBV29-1 and TRBJ2-5 genes, the complete variable region becomes SAVISQKPSRDICQRGTSLTIQCQVDSQVTMMFWYRQQPGQSLTLIATANQGSEATYESGFVIDKFPISRPNLTFSTLTVSNMSPEDSSIYLCSGLGLNQETQYFGPGTRLLVL.